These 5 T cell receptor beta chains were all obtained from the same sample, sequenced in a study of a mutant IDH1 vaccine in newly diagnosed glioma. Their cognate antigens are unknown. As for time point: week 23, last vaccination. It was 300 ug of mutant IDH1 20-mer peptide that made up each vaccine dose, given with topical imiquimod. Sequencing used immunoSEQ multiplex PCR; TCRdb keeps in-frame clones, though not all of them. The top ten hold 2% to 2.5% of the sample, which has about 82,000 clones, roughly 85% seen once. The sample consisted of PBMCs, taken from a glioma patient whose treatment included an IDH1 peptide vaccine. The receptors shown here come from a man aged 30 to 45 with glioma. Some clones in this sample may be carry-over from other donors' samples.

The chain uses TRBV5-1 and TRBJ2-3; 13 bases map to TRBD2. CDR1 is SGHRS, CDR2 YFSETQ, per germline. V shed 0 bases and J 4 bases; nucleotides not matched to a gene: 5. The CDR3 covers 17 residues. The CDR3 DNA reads TGCGCCAGCAGCTTGGGCCCGGGACTAGCGGGATCAGATACGCAGTATTTT. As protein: CASSLGPGLAGSDTQYF. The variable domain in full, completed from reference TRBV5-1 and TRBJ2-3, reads KAGVTQTPRYLIKTRGQQVTLSCSPISGHRSVSWYQQTPGQGLQFLFEYFSETQRNKGNFPGRFSGRQFSNSRSEMNVSTLELGDSALYLCASSLGPGLAGSDTQYFGPGTRLTVL.

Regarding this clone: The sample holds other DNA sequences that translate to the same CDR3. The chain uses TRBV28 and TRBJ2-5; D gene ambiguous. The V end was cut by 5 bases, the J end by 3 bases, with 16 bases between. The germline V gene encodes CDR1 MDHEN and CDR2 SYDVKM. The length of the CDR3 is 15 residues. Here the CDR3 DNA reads TGTGCCAGCAGTCCCCGAACCCAAACGGAAGAGACCCAGTACTTC. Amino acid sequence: CASSPRTQTEETQYF.

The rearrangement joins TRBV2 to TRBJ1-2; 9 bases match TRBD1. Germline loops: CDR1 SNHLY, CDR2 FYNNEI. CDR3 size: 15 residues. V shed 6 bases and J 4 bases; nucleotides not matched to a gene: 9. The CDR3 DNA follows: TGTGCCAGCAGCCTATCGGACAGGGGCCCCTATGGCTACACCTTC. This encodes CASSLSDRGPYGYTF.

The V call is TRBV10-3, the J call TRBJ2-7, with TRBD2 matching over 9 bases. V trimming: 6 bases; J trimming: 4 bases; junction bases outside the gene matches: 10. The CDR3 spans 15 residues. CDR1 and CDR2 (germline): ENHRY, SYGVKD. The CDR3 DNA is TGTGCCATCAGCCTAGCGGGGTCCCCTCCTTACGAGCAGTACTTC. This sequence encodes CAISLAGSPPYEQYF.

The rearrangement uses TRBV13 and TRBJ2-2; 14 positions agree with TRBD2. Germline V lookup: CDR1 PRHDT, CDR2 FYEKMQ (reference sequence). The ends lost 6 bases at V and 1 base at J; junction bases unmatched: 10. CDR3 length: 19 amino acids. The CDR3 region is CASRNPGTSGSKNTGELFF. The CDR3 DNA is TGTGCCAGCAGAAACCCCGGGACTAGCGGGAGTAAGAACACCGGGGAGCTGTTTTTT.